Listed here are 2 T cell receptor beta chains from one sample, sequenced in a study of blood T cell repertoires in COVID-19. The protocol was immunoSEQ multiplex PCR, while the TCRdb copy is restricted to in-frame clones and leaves out a portion. This sample has under 200,000 clones, with about four fifths found just once. The sequencing input was peripheral blood. These receptors originate from a man between 70 and 80 years old with active or convalescent COVID-19.

The V gene is TRBV27, the J gene TRBJ2-7; 14 positions match TRBD2. The CDR3 is 16 amino acids. V dropped 2 bases and J dropped 3; count of bases not matched to a gene: 3. The germline V gene encodes CDR1 MNHEY and CDR2 SMNVEV (reference sequence). The DNA for the CDR3 is TGTGCCAGCAGTTTAAGACTAGCGGGGGGGCTCTACGAGCAGTACTTC. It yields the protein CASSLRLAGGLYEQYF.

This rearrangement joins TRBV12-5 to TRBJ1-1, with D maybe TRBD1 (6 bases). The CDR3 sequence is 12 residues long. The V gene's germline CDR1 is LGHNT and CDR2 FRNRAP. V was trimmed by 6 bases and J by 5 bases, leaving 10 bases between them. The CDR3 sequence is CASGPGVTEAFF. DNA of the CDR3: TGTGCTAGTGGGCCAGGGGTTACTGAAGCTTTCTTT.